This is a list of T cell receptor beta chains from one sample in a study of blood T cell repertoires in COVID-19. Only in-frame clones appear in the TCRdb table, and some are missing; sequencing was by immunoSEQ multiplex PCR. The sample yields hundreds of thousands of clones, around 85% seen once. The sequenced material came from peripheral blood. The receptors stem from a man older than 75 with acute or convalescent COVID-19. Each CDR3 is given without its conserved first and last residue. Not every row has a clone size; where given, it reads once, few, many or a size class.

- | 11 | TRBV7-3 | ASSPANTGELF
- | 13 | TRBV27 | ASSFQQAIWGELF
- | 13 | TRBV9 | ASSVTGLAGEGQY
few | 12 | TRBV18 | ASSSLGTELGQY
- | 12 | TRBV11-2 | ASSFTDRGYEQY
- | 19 | TRBV15 | ATSRGFGLAGGPVFTYEQY
- | 16 | TRBV7-2 | ASSYTSGRALQVYEQY
- | 10 | TRBV3-1/TRBV3-2 | ASSQVRETQY
- | 11 | TRBV28 | ASRPLWTVLSH
few | 12 | TRBV28 | ASSFPRGWEKLF
few | 11 | TRBV12-3/TRBV12-4 | ASSGQGAGGYT
- | 13 | TRBV10-3 | AISDLTGGDYGYT
few | 15 | TRBV4-1 | ASRPMGQAPSNYGYT
- | 13 | TRBV18 | ASSRLTGGDEKLF
- | 13 | TRBV24-1 | ATSLSGSNTGELF
- | 16 | TRBV7-9 | ASSPLVGRGATGNTIY
- | 13 | TRBV27 | ASSLSLAGYNEQF
- | 13 | TRBV7-9 | ASSLGGPSAYEQY
- | 11 | TRBV24-1 | ATSEVSSGELF
once | 12 | TRBV12-5 | ASNRETSYNEQF
- | 12 | TRBV28 | ASRGLLGNSPLH
- | 13 | TRBV5-1 | ASSLARGGNTEAF
- | 15 | TRBV7-3 | ASSSNPVGQGGTEAF
- | 14 | TRBV5-6 | ASSFLGGANTGELF
- | 14 | TRBV13 | ASSSALAGGSYEQY
- | 13 | TRBV5-1 | ASSFLGGSSYEQY
- | 19 | TRBV4-1 | ASSQERGLVASGDSKETQY
- | 11 | TRBV6-5 | ASRKQGQEKLF
- | 12 | TRBV5-1 | ASSFQGMGTEAF
- | 12 | TRBV5-4 | ASSLQGAKNIQY
- | 12 | TRBV5-4 | ASSFKRSYNEQF
- | 13 | TRBV19 | ASIPGTGVFQPQH
once | 14 | TRBV5-1 | ASSLAGTGDNSPLH
- | 14 | TRBV24-1 | ATSDPGTSGTDTQY
- | 13 | TRBV19 | ASSSRRDRVNEQY
- | 14 | TRBV18 | ASSPMRQPRGTEAF
few | 10 | TRBV28 | ASSPGRDTQY
- | 14 | TRBV7-9 | ASSLEGQGAHTEAF
- | 12 | TRBV20-1 | SASREGVQETQY
- | 12 | TRBV28 | ASSSAAGNQPQH
- | 10 | TRBV28 | ASGGNNQPQH
once | 14 | TRBV7-9 | ASRQRVDRGLSGYT